This TCR beta chain was retrieved from a study of cytomegalovirus exposure and HLA in healthy donors (dated by TCRdb to 2017 to 2019). About the investigation overall: An earlier analysis of some 550 of the donors reported 250 to 350 Gb of sequence data and 120 million or so unique TCR beta sequences from roughly 180 million T cells. Every discovery cohort repertoire had been produced on one sequencing platform. Along with the roughly 700-subject first cohort, a separate validation cohort of approximately 110 different subjects was used. Across 398 genotyped donors of the cohort, an average of about 220,000 unique TCR beta nucleotide sequences per donor were sequenced, and 15% to 20% of those sequences were non-productive. Typing coverage differed by locus: A, B, C, DRB1 and DQB1 were typed in roughly 620-640 donors, DQA1 in 500 to 550, DPA1 in 600 to 610, and DPB1 in 400 to 490. About 300 gigabases of sequencing data and tens of millions of unique TCR sequences were included in an early release covering roughly 600 HLA-typed donors. Using immunosequencing, the study profiled T cell repertoires from fewer than 700 subjects and related those repertoires to cytomegalovirus serostatus. Rather than drawing on any new phenotypic data, the later analysis identified candidate immune exposures from TCR beta sequences and the way those sequences occurred across donors. To decide whether each TCR beta V gene segment behaved as functional or pseudogenic, an earlier analysis of fewer than 750 of the donors relied on high-throughput TCR beta sequencing. Both class I and class II loci were covered by HLA typing, at four-digit resolution. Of the roughly 420 genotyped donors, 75% to 85% were placed in the genetic ancestry cluster associated with self-reported Caucasian donors. Roughly five DR-DQ haplotypes were handled as single units for association and clustering, since linkage in the cohort was strong. To predict cytomegalovirus infection status, the study brought together high-throughput TCR immunosequencing, statistical association of individual TCRs with disease status, and machine learning. The study was designed to test whether signatures of past pathogen exposure could be identified by cataloging public T cell receptors. Alongside the repertoire data, information on donor age, sex, ethnicity and CMV serostatus was compiled. To study patterns of TCR occurrence, a later analysis re-analyzed previously published TCR beta repertoires from just over 650 donors and added high-resolution HLA genotyping. In a later genetic analysis, genome-wide SNP genotypes for about three fifths of the roughly 670 donors were used, and that subset was treated as a discovery cohort.

Worth noting for this clone: What antigen it recognizes has not been identified. Base quality data are lacking; no much larger clone is found one base away.

The investigation overall reported the following: Compared with equally common non-associated chains, HLA-associated TCR beta chains in a later analysis were more clonally expanded and had lower generation probabilities. A later analysis found that most CMV-associated TCR beta chains appeared HLA-restricted, with HLA associations seemingly driven largely by CMV exposure. The sequencing pipeline was judged likely to have produced a cluster of highly shared sequence variants as a technical artifact. In a later genetic analysis, a missense DCLRE1C variant was associated with V-gene and J-gene trimming of TCR beta chains, and the association was replicated in an independent cohort. The authors suggested that the approach could potentially be extended to other disease states and immunological phenotypes. The presence/absence analyses assumed that sequencing depth was roughly uniform across donors, and that assumption may not be true. Because counts were too low, some 17 rarely observed V segments, including chromosome 9 orphons, were excluded from the earlier analysis of 587 of the donors. According to a later genetic analysis, donors in an Asian-associated ancestry cluster had fewer N-insertions in productive TCRs than the approximately 630-donor mean. Correlated functional status among segregating V segments might be attributable to linkage disequilibrium, but an unknown experimental factor could not be ruled out. The study listed 150 to 200 TCR beta chains as associated with cytomegalovirus. Because HLA typing was unavailable for some donors at each locus, only the typed subset was used in association tests. A further reported finding was that TCR beta sequences accurately predicted the HLA-A and HLA-B alleles for most subjects in the first cohort. According to a later analysis, parvovirus B19, influenza, CMV and Epstein-Barr virus appeared linked to several top co-occurrence clusters. At a false discovery rate of 0.05, a later analysis linked around 15,000 TCR beta sequences to specific HLA alleles. An earlier analysis of 587 of the donors showed that most TCR beta V segments appeared in productive rearrangements either about 87% or about 30% of the time, which broadly matched IMGT annotations. Most TCR sequences were seen in very few donors, while some public TCRs were found in many individuals. In a later analysis, TCR association rates were found to vary across HLA loci, with the most associated TCRs seen for DRB1 alleles and the fewest for HLA-C alleles. The cohort was sequenced for TCR beta chains only, and without alpha or paired-chain data the features that could be detected were limited. The only immune exposure information available for the cohort was CMV serostatus. The classifier was reported to diagnose cytomegalovirus status with high specificity and sensitivity in both the original cohort and the validation cohort. A few of the identified cytomegalovirus-associated TCR beta chains were confirmed in vitro to be specific for cytomegalovirus antigens. Some IMGT-functional V segments, including TRBV6-2 and TRBV6-3, could not be distinguished by the 87-base-pair reads and were therefore excluded. When HLA alleles, especially DR and DQ, strongly co-occurred, TCR associations were difficult to assign to individual alleles.

The library was produced with the immunoSEQ multiplex PCR assay. The multiplex PCR relied on a mix of 60 forward primers for TCR Vbeta segments and 13 reverse primers for TCR Jbeta segments. The CDR3 region of rearranged TCR beta genes was amplified from genomic DNA with a multiplex PCR assay. On the Illumina HiSeq System, the amplified TCR beta libraries were sequenced as 87-base-pair reads. In the paper's pipeline: In a later analysis, roughly 80 million unique TCR beta chains were counted across the approximately 620 repertoires, and roughly 10 million of these chains were shared by at least two donors. Raw reads were error-corrected and collapsed into unique sequences with a nearest-neighbor algorithm that merged closely related sequences to remove PCR and sequencing errors. To assign V, D and J gene segments, CDR3 sequences were aligned to IMGT reference sequences. For a sequence to be retained, at least a six-nucleotide match to both a V gene segment and a J gene segment was required. Rearrangements were called productive when the CDR3 lacked stop codons and stayed in frame with V and J; all others were non-productive. CDR3 was defined according to IMGT convention as the region running from the second conserved V-encoded cysteine to the conserved J-encoded phenylalanine. The earlier analysis of roughly 590 of the donors excluded any sequence lacking an unambiguous match to a single V gene segment. An earlier analysis of 587 of the donors classified V segments as functional when productive rearrangements were above 56.7% and as segregating when the standard deviation between donors was above 5%. A statistical classification framework was built for diagnosing cytomegalovirus status from the catalog of TCR beta chain sequences. A later analysis assigned V and J genes by comparing TCR nucleotide sequences with IMGT/GENE-DB human TR gene sequences. Using the TCRdist pipeline, a later analysis assigned CDR3 sequences along with most-parsimonious VDJ recombination scenarios. In a later analysis, every TCR beta chain was defined by the combination of its CDR3 amino acid sequence and its V-gene family, and reads without a unique V-gene family were dropped. A later analysis removed several hundred highly shared, low-generation-probability nucleotide sequences to deal with suspected cross-contamination and a sequencing artifact. For each public chain, a later analysis derived a clonal expansion index from normalized ranks of inferred template counts within each repertoire. Generation probabilities in a later analysis came from a VDJ recombination model fitted to out-of-frame rearrangements, and those results were checked against IGoR. Hypergeometric tests were used in a later analysis to score TCR-TCR, TCR-HLA and TCR-CMV co-occurrence, with a repertoire-size bias correction applied to the TCR pairs. False discovery rates were estimated in a later analysis by permuting HLA or CMV assignments 20 times. In a later analysis, co-occurring TCRs were grouped using DBSCAN, with TCRdist sequence similarity added in when clustering inside HLA-allele-positive subsets. Repertoires with fewer than 30,000 or more than 120,000 public chains were left out of co-occurrence clustering, as were about 5 repertoires with anomalous nucleotide sharing. Sourced from immuneACCESS, this table was stored by TCRdb with only in-frame sequences that have V and J called. A share of the clones is absent; for the studies checked, an unresolved V gene accounts for under half, and the remainder has no known explanation. V, J and clone size reflect that table, while D and trimming were determined from the DNA. This sample comprises roughly 100,000 clones, around four fifths of them detected only once. Over 3% of the sample is taken by the ten largest.

The cohort consisted of approximately 690 healthy bone marrow donors. Cohort members were all nominally healthy when sampled, although unrecorded immune exposures were likely present. The donor tested CMV seronegative and was one of the 352 seronegative cohort members. Every donor gave a peripheral blood sample, and the peripheral blood mononuclear cells from that sample were used for TCR beta sequencing. Genomic DNA was extracted from the blood cell samples with the Qiagen DNeasy Blood Extraction Kit. Trimming accounts for 1 base at V and 9 bases at J, while the number of junction bases matched to no gene is 5. CDR1 and CDR2 are read off the germline V gene as SQVTM and ANQGSEA. The CDR3 has 15 amino acids, counting the end cysteine and phenylalanine. The kept DNA is CDR3 alone, 45 bases in frame from the first base.

This sequence originates from a woman in her thirties or forties in good health and CMV-seronegative. Material: PBMCs. Rearrangement joined TRBV29-1 to TRBJ2-1, with 14 central nucleotides matching TRBD2. The nucleotides are TGCAGCGTTGAAGTGGGACTAGCGGGAGTAAGTGAGCAGTTCTTC. This translates into CSVEVGLAGVSEQFF.